The rows below give T cell receptor beta chains drawn from one sample of a study of response to subunit inactivated influenza vaccine. One entry per CDR3 protein results from TCRdb running MiXCR on the RT-PCR reads. In the table there are fewer than 350,000 distinct CDR3 sequences, 20% to 25% of which are singletons. The sequences come from PBMCs from blood, collected less than 22 months after vaccination. These TCRs come from a man between 50 and 70 years old who received an inactivated influenza vaccine. Both conserved end residues are part of each CDR3. The order of the fields is V gene, clone size, J gene, D gene, CDR3 DNA, CDR3 protein. The D gene is left open where the match is weak. For some rows the clone size is stated as once, few or many, or as a class when expanded; others skip it.

v_call: TRBV6-5; clone_size: many; j_call: TRBJ1-4; d_call: TRBD1; cdr3_nt: TGTGCCAGCAGTAACAGGGGGACTCCCAATGAAAAACTGTTTTTT; cdr3_aa: CASSNRGTPNEKLFF
v_call: TRBV12-3/TRBV12-4; clone_size: few; j_call: TRBJ2-2; d_call: TRBD1; cdr3_nt: TGTGCCAGCAGCCGAGGGACAGGGGGGAAGTCCGGGGAGCTGTTTTTT; cdr3_aa: CASSRGTGGKSGELFF
v_call: TRBV12-3/TRBV12-4; clone_size: few; j_call: TRBJ1-2; d_call: .; cdr3_nt: TGTGCCAGCAGTTTCGAGGGGCGGAGTGGCTACACCTTC; cdr3_aa: CASSFEGRSGYTF
v_call: TRBV23-1; clone_size: few; j_call: TRBJ2-7; d_call: TRBD1; cdr3_nt: TGCGCCAGCAGTCAGACCCGGGACAGGGACGTCGAGCAGTACTTC; cdr3_aa: CASSQTRDRDVEQYF
v_call: TRBV6-1; clone_size: .; j_call: TRBJ1-4; d_call: .; cdr3_nt: TGTGCCCTAAACGGGGGCGGAAAACTGTTTTTT; cdr3_aa: CALNGGGKLFF
v_call: TRBV6-1; clone_size: .; j_call: TRBJ2-7; d_call: .; cdr3_nt: TGTGCCAGCAGTCGAGTACAGGATTACGAGCAGTACTTC; cdr3_aa: CASSRVQDYEQYF
v_call: TRBV2; clone_size: few; j_call: TRBJ1-2; d_call: .; cdr3_nt: TGTGCCAGCAACGGCAGGATTTATGGCTACACCTTC; cdr3_aa: CASNGRIYGYTF
v_call: TRBV28; clone_size: few; j_call: TRBJ1-1; d_call: .; cdr3_nt: TGTGCCAGCAGTTACCTAGGGCTTAACACTGAAGCTTTCTTT; cdr3_aa: CASSYLGLNTEAFF
v_call: TRBV11-2; clone_size: .; j_call: TRBJ2-7; d_call: TRBD1; cdr3_nt: TGTGCCAGCAGCCTATATTCCGGGACAGGGGGCTACGAGCAGTACTTC; cdr3_aa: CASSLYSGTGGYEQYF
v_call: TRBV7-2; clone_size: .; j_call: TRBJ1-6; d_call: .; cdr3_nt: TGTGCCAGCAGACCCAGAAATTCACCCCTCCACTTT; cdr3_aa: CASRPRNSPLHF
v_call: TRBV6-5; clone_size: few; j_call: TRBJ1-5; d_call: TRBD1; cdr3_nt: TGTGCCAGCAGTTACCAACAGGGGGTTAGCAATCAGCCCCAGCATTTT; cdr3_aa: CASSYQQGVSNQPQHF
v_call: TRBV6-1; clone_size: .; j_call: TRBJ1-2; d_call: TRBD1; cdr3_nt: TGTGCCAGCAGAGGACAGGCCGCGAGATATGGCTACACCTTC; cdr3_aa: CASRGQAARYGYTF
v_call: TRBV10-3; clone_size: few; j_call: TRBJ2-7; d_call: TRBD2; cdr3_nt: TGTGCCATCAGCGAGACCGGGACTACCACTGGGGAGCAGTACTTC; cdr3_aa: CAISETGTTTGEQYF
v_call: TRBV10-3; clone_size: .; j_call: TRBJ1-4; d_call: .; cdr3_nt: TGTGCCATCAGTGTTTCGGGGGCGGATGAAAAACTGTTTTTT; cdr3_aa: CAISVSGADEKLFF
v_call: TRBV5-4; clone_size: .; j_call: TRBJ2-5; d_call: .; cdr3_nt: TGTGCCAGCAGCTTGGTTAGCCGCTACGATGAAGAGACCCAGTACTTC; cdr3_aa: CASSLVSRYDEETQYF
v_call: TRBV4-2; clone_size: .; j_call: TRBJ2-3; d_call: TRBD1; cdr3_nt: TGTGCCAGCAGCCAGGGGACAGACAGCACAGATACGCAGTATTTT; cdr3_aa: CASSQGTDSTDTQYF
v_call: TRBV20-1; clone_size: .; j_call: TRBJ2-3; d_call: .; cdr3_nt: TGCAGTGCTAGCTTTTACCCAGGGCTTGATACGCAGTATTTT; cdr3_aa: CSASFYPGLDTQYF
v_call: TRBV20-1; clone_size: .; j_call: TRBJ2-1; d_call: TRBD2; cdr3_nt: TGCAGTGCTAAGTCTACTAGCGGGGGTGATGAGCAGTTCTTC; cdr3_aa: CSAKSTSGGDEQFF
v_call: TRBV20-1; clone_size: .; j_call: TRBJ2-7; d_call: .; cdr3_nt: TGCAGTGCTGGGGTAGTTCCACGTGAGCAGTACTTC; cdr3_aa: CSAGVVPREQYF
v_call: TRBV7-8; clone_size: .; j_call: TRBJ1-4; d_call: .; cdr3_nt: TGTGCCAGCAGTTGGGCCGACATGGAGTATGAAAAACTGTTTTTT; cdr3_aa: CASSWADMEYEKLFF
v_call: TRBV11-1; clone_size: .; j_call: TRBJ2-2; d_call: .; cdr3_nt: TGTGCCAGCAGCTTAGGGGGGTCCGGACTTAGTCTCCGGGAGCTGTTTTTT; cdr3_aa: CASSLGGSGLSLRELFF
v_call: TRBV3-1; clone_size: .; j_call: TRBJ2-1; d_call: TRBD2; cdr3_nt: TGTGCCAGCACGGGACTAGCGGGAGTCAATGAGCAGTTCTTC; cdr3_aa: CASTGLAGVNEQFF
v_call: TRBV5-1; clone_size: few; j_call: TRBJ1-6; d_call: TRBD1; cdr3_nt: TGCGCCAGCAGCTGGGGACAGGGGGCCTCACCCCTCCACTTT; cdr3_aa: CASSWGQGASPLHF
v_call: TRBV7-2; clone_size: .; j_call: TRBJ1-6; d_call: TRBD1; cdr3_nt: TGTGCCAGCAGCTTACATGGGACAGGGGGAATTTCACCCCTCCACTTT; cdr3_aa: CASSLHGTGGISPLHF
v_call: TRBV20-1; clone_size: few; j_call: TRBJ1-5; d_call: .; cdr3_nt: TGCAGTGCTAGAGAGGGGCTGGAGCCCCAGCATTTT; cdr3_aa: CSAREGLEPQHF
v_call: TRBV4-3; clone_size: many; j_call: TRBJ2-1; d_call: TRBD2; cdr3_nt: TGCGCCAGCAGCCAGACTAGCGGGAGAGCGGATGAGCAGTTCTTC; cdr3_aa: CASSQTSGRADEQFF
v_call: TRBV10-3; clone_size: .; j_call: TRBJ2-1; d_call: .; cdr3_nt: TGTGCCATCAGTGACCCGGTGGGGTTGGGCAATGAGCAGTTCTTC; cdr3_aa: CAISDPVGLGNEQFF
v_call: TRBV6-2/TRBV6-3; clone_size: few; j_call: TRBJ2-5; d_call: .; cdr3_nt: TGTGCCAGCACCTCCAGCTGGGCAGGGCAGACCCAAGAGACCCAGTACTTC; cdr3_aa: CASTSSWAGQTQETQYF
v_call: TRBV4-3; clone_size: .; j_call: TRBJ2-2; d_call: .; cdr3_nt: TGCGCCAGCAGCCAAGAGGGCTGGGCCGGGGAGCTGTTTTTT; cdr3_aa: CASSQEGWAGELFF
v_call: TRBV19; clone_size: few; j_call: TRBJ2-7; d_call: TRBD1; cdr3_nt: TGTGCCAGTAGTGGCACCTTCCGAGGACAGGATTATTCCTACGAGCAGTACTTC; cdr3_aa: CASSGTFRGQDYSYEQYF
v_call: TRBV7-2; clone_size: .; j_call: TRBJ1-5; d_call: .; cdr3_nt: TGTGCCAGCAGCCCGAGAGTCAGTCAGCCCCAGCATTTT; cdr3_aa: CASSPRVSQPQHF
v_call: TRBV11-3; clone_size: .; j_call: TRBJ2-1; d_call: .; cdr3_nt: TGTGCCAGCAGCTTCCCCAGGCTATCCTACAATGAGCAGTTCTTC; cdr3_aa: CASSFPRLSYNEQFF
v_call: TRBV12-3/TRBV12-4; clone_size: few; j_call: TRBJ2-5; d_call: .; cdr3_nt: TGTGCCAGCGGGCCGGGACTCGCAAAAGAGACCCAGTACTTC; cdr3_aa: CASGPGLAKETQYF
v_call: TRBV12-3/TRBV12-4; clone_size: few; j_call: TRBJ1-6; d_call: .; cdr3_nt: TGTGCCAGCAGTTTCGTGAGGAATTCACCCCTCCACTTT; cdr3_aa: CASSFVRNSPLHF
v_call: TRBV6-1; clone_size: few; j_call: TRBJ1-2; d_call: .; cdr3_nt: TGTGCCAGCAGTCCGCGGGGCCGGGGAAACTATGGCTACACCTTC; cdr3_aa: CASSPRGRGNYGYTF
v_call: TRBV29-1; clone_size: .; j_call: TRBJ1-4; d_call: .; cdr3_nt: TGCAGCGCTCGGGACGGGAATGAAAAACTGTTTTTT; cdr3_aa: CSARDGNEKLFF
v_call: TRBV28; clone_size: few; j_call: TRBJ2-5; d_call: TRBD1; cdr3_nt: TGTGCCAGCAGTTTGGGGGAAGGGGGCCGGGAGACCCAGTACTTC; cdr3_aa: CASSLGEGGRETQYF
v_call: TRBV7-9; clone_size: .; j_call: TRBJ2-1; d_call: TRBD2; cdr3_nt: TGTGCCAGCAGACCCCTAGCGGCTACATACAATGAGCAGTTCTTC; cdr3_aa: CASRPLAATYNEQFF
v_call: TRBV20-1; clone_size: few; j_call: TRBJ1-1; d_call: .; cdr3_nt: TGCAGTGGCTCCAGGGATCCTGAAGCTTTCTTT; cdr3_aa: CSGSRDPEAFF
v_call: TRBV4-2; clone_size: few; j_call: TRBJ2-3; d_call: TRBD2; cdr3_nt: TGTGCCAGCAGCCAAGGTCTCGGACTAGCGGGTAACACAGATACGCAGTATTTT; cdr3_aa: CASSQGLGLAGNTDTQYF
v_call: TRBV25-1; clone_size: .; j_call: TRBJ2-3; d_call: .; cdr3_nt: TGTGCCAGAAAGGTCGGGGCAGGGAATAAAGATACGCAGTATTTT; cdr3_aa: CARKVGAGNKDTQYF
v_call: TRBV6-1; clone_size: few; j_call: TRBJ2-3; d_call: TRBD2; cdr3_nt: TGTGCCAGCAAGAGACTAGCGGGCTACACAGATACGCAGTATTTT; cdr3_aa: CASKRLAGYTDTQYF
v_call: TRBV20-1; clone_size: .; j_call: TRBJ2-5; d_call: TRBD1; cdr3_nt: TGCAGTGCTCGCACCTGGGGACAGGGCGCTTTTATCGAGACCCAGTACTTC; cdr3_aa: CSARTWGQGAFIETQYF
v_call: TRBV5-1; clone_size: .; j_call: TRBJ2-5; d_call: .; cdr3_nt: TGCGCCAGCAGCTCGTCCGGTTTTGGCACCCAAGAGACCCAGTACTTC; cdr3_aa: CASSSSGFGTQETQYF
v_call: TRBV29-1; clone_size: few; j_call: TRBJ1-5; d_call: .; cdr3_nt: TGCAGCGTTGCCGGAGGAGGTCAGCCCCAGCATTTT; cdr3_aa: CSVAGGGQPQHF
v_call: TRBV5-4; clone_size: .; j_call: TRBJ1-2; d_call: .; cdr3_nt: TGTGCCAGCAATGGTCGGAGAAGCTATGGCTACACCTTC; cdr3_aa: CASNGRRSYGYTF
v_call: TRBV5-1; clone_size: many; j_call: TRBJ1-1; d_call: .; cdr3_nt: TGCGCCAGCAGCTCCGACACCTACACTGAAGCTTTCTTT; cdr3_aa: CASSSDTYTEAFF
v_call: TRBV7-2; clone_size: few; j_call: TRBJ1-2; d_call: TRBD1; cdr3_nt: TGTGCCAGCAGCTTAGCAGGGGGACAGGGGCTTGGCTACACCTTC; cdr3_aa: CASSLAGGQGLGYTF
v_call: TRBV2; clone_size: .; j_call: TRBJ2-3; d_call: TRBD1; cdr3_nt: TGTGCCAGCAGTCTGACAGGGCCCTTCACAGATACGCAGTATTTT; cdr3_aa: CASSLTGPFTDTQYF
v_call: TRBV7-8; clone_size: .; j_call: TRBJ1-5; d_call: TRBD1; cdr3_nt: TGTGCCAGCAGCCCGACATACAGGGGGTCTGGCAATCAGCCCCAGCATTTT; cdr3_aa: CASSPTYRGSGNQPQHF
v_call: TRBV18; clone_size: once; j_call: TRBJ2-5; d_call: .; cdr3_nt: TGTGCCAGCTCACCAATTGAACCCCAAGAGACCAAGTACTTC; cdr3_aa: CASSPIEPQETKYF
v_call: TRBV20-1; clone_size: few; j_call: TRBJ2-1; d_call: TRBD2; cdr3_nt: TGCAGTGCGAGGGGGGTAGGGTCACTAGCGGCGACCTACAATGAGCAGTTCTTC; cdr3_aa: CSARGVGSLAATYNEQFF
v_call: TRBV20-1; clone_size: .; j_call: TRBJ2-7; d_call: .; cdr3_nt: TGCAGTGCTGCCTCGGATGGATGGCAGTACTTC; cdr3_aa: CSAASDGWQYF